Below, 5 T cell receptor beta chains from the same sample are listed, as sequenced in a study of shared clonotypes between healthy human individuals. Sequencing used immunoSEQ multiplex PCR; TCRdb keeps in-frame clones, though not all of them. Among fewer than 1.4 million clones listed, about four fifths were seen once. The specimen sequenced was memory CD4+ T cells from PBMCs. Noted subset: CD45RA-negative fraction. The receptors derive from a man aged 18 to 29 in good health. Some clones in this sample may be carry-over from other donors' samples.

The CDR3 region has the DNA TGCAGCGGGATTGGACTAGCGGGCACAGATACGCAGTATTTT. Amino acids: CSGIGLAGTDTQYF. The chain uses TRBV29-1 and TRBJ2-3; 10 positions agree with TRBD2. Germline CDR1 SQVTM, CDR2 ANQGSEA. Unmatched junction bases numbered 5, after V lost 7 bases and J lost 1 base. CDR3 size: 14 residues.

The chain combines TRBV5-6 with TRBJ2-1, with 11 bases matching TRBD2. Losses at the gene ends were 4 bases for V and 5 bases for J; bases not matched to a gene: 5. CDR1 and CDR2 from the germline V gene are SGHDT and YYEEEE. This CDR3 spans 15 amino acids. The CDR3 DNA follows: TGTGCCAGCAGCCAGGGGACTAGCGGTAACAATGAGCAGTTCTTC. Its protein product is CASSQGTSGNNEQFF.

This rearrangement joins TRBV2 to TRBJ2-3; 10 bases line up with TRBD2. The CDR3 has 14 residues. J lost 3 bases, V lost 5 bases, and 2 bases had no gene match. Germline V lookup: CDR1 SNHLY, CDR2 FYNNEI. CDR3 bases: TGTGCCAGCAGTCTAGCGGGAGTAACAGATACGCAGTATTTT. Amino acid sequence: CASSLAGVTDTQYF. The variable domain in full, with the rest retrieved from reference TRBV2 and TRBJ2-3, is EPEVTQTPSHQVTQMGQEVILRCVPISNHLYFYWYRQILGQKVEFLVSFYNNEISEKSEIFDDQFSVERPDGSNFTLKIRSTKLEDSAMYFCASSLAGVTDTQYFGPGTRLTVL.

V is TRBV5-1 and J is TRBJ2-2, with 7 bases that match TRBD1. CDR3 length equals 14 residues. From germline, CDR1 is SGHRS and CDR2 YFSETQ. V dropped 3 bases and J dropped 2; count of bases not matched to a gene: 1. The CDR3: CASSYRGNTGELFF. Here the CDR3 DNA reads TGCGCCAGCAGCTACAGGGGAAACACCGGGGAGCTGTTTTTT.

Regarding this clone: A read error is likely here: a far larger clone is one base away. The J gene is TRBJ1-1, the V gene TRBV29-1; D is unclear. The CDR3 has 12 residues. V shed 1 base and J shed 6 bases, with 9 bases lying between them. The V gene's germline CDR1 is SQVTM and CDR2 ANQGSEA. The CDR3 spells CSVEASGPEAFF. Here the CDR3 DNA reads TGCAGCGTTGAAGCCAGTGGCCCTGAAGCTTTCTTT.